Described below is a single T cell receptor beta chain sequence and its context. Trimming left V 4 bases short and J 9 bases short, with 11 bases between. Germline V gene lookup returns CDR1 SGHNT and CDR2 YYREEE (reference sequence). The length of the CDR3 is 12 residues. This specimen belongs to a study of cytomegalovirus exposure and HLA in healthy donors. Study summary: In a previous analysis, around 120 million unique TCR beta sequences were found from about 179 million T cells.

PCR involved 60 Vbeta and 13 Jbeta primers. Clones were sequenced by immunoSEQ multiplex PCR, and TCRdb holds only the in-frame ones, with some missing. The profile covers tens of thousands of clones, with 60% to 80% appearing a single time and 5% to 6.5% taken by the ten largest. The sample was PBMCs. This receptor was obtained from a woman under 40 in good health and CMV-seronegative. The rearrangement links TRBV5-4 to TRBJ2-1; no firm D call. CDR3 loop: CASSPIESEQFF. The CDR3 DNA sequence: TGTGCCAGCAGCCCAATAGAGAGTGAGCAGTTCTTC.